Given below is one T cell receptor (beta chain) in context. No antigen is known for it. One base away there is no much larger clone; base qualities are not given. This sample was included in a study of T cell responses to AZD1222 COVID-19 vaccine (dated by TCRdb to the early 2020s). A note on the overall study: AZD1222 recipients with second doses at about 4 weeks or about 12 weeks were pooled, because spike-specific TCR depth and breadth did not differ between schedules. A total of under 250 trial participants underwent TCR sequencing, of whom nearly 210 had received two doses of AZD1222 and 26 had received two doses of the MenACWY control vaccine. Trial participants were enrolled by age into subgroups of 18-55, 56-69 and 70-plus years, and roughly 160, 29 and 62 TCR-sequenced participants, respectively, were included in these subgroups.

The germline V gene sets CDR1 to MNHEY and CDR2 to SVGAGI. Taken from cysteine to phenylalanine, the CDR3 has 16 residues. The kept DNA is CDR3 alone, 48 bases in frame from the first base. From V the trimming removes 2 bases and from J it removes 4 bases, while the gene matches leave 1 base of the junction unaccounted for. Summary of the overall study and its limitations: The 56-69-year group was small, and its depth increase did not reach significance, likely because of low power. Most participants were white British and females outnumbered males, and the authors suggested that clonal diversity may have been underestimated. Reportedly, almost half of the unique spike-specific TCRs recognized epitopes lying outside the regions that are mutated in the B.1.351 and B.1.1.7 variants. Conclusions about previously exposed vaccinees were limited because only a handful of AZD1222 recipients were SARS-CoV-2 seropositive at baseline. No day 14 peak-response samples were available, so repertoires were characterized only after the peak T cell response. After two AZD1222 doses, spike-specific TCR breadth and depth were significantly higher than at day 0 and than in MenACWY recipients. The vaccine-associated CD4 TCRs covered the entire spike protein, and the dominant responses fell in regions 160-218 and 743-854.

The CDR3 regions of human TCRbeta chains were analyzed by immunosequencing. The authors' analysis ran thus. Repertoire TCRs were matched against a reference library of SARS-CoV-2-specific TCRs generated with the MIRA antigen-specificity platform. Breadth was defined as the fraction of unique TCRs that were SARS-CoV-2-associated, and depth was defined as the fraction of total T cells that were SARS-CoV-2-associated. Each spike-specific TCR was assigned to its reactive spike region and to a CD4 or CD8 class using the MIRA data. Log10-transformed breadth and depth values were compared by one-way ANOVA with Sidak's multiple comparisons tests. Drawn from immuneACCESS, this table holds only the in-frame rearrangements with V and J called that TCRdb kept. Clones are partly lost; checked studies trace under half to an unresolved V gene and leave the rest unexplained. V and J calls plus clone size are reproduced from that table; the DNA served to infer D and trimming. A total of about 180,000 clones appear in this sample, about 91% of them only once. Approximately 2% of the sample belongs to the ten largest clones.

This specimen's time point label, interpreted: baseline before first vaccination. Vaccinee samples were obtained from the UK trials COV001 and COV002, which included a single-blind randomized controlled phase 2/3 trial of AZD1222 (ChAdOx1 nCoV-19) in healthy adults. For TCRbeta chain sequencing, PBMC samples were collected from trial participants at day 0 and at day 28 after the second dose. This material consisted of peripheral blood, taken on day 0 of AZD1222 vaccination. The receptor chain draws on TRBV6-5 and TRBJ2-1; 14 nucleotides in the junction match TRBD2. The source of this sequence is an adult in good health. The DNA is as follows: TGTGCCAGCAGTTACAGGACTAGCGGGGGGTACAATGAGCAGTTCTTC. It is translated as CASSYRTSGGYNEQFF.